The 18 T cell receptor beta chains in this list originate from one sample, sequenced in a study of blood T cell repertoires in COVID-19. Clones were sequenced by immunoSEQ multiplex PCR, and TCRdb holds only the in-frame ones, with some missing. Here the sample spans 100,000 to 150,000 clones, roughly 89% being singletons. The sequenced sample was PBMCs or T cells enriched from blood (not recorded which). The receptors come from a woman in her twenties or thirties who had recovered from COVID-19.

The CDR3, as DNA: TGCGCCAGCAGCCCCGGTATGGGAGTGATGTACTTC. Translating gives CASSPGMGVMYF. The chain recombines TRBV4-3 with TRBJ2-5; TRBD2 is a possible D gene (5 bases). CDR1 and CDR2 from the germline V gene are LGHNA and YSLEER. The germline V and J ends were trimmed by 4 bases and 13 bases, with 16 bases remaining between them. This CDR3 contains 12 residues.

This sequence joins TRBV3-1 (or the pseudogene TRBV3-2) and TRBJ2-5; 8 bases align to TRBD2. Germline trimming cut 4 bases from V and 1 base from J; bases unmatched to any gene: 2. The CDR3 is 14 residues long. Germline-derived CDR1 and CDR2 are LGHDT and YNNKEL (reference sequence). CDR3 sequence reads: CASSRSGGQETQYF. As DNA, the CDR3 is TGTGCCAGCAGCCGGAGCGGGGGCCAAGAGACCCAGTACTTC.

This clone was counted only a few times. CDR3 nucleotide sequence: TGTGCCAGCAGTGAGTCGTATGGCTACACCTTC. Translated: CASSESYGYTF. The V and J genes are TRBV25-1 and TRBJ1-2; no reliable D call. Germline CDR1 and CDR2: MGHDK and SYGVNS. The CDR3 is made up of 11 amino acids. Trimming shortened V by 3 bases and J by 5 bases, and 4 bases separated the two germline ends.

The chain is built from TRBV4-1 and TRBJ2-6; tentative D call: TRBD1 (6 bases). This CDR3 spans 19 amino acids. Between the trimmed V and J ends, which lost 1 base and 0 bases, there was a span of 16 bases. Germline-derived CDR1 and CDR2 are MGHRA and YSYEKL. The CDR3 region is CASSQGQATGLSGANVLTF. CDR3 DNA: TGCGCCAGCAGCCAAGGGCAGGCGACAGGTCTCTCTGGGGCCAACGTCCTGACTTTC.

The chain employs TRBV9 and TRBJ2-2; no firm D call. Germline V gene lookup returns CDR1 SGDLS and CDR2 YYNGEE. The V end lost 0 bases, the J end lost 8 bases, and 8 bases lay between the germline ends. The CDR3 runs 13 residues. The CDR3 reads CASSVDLSGELFF. The CDR3 nucleotides are TGTGCCAGCAGCGTAGATTTGTCAGGGGAGCTGTTTTTT.

Here the CDR3 reads CSVGSSGANVLTF. Written as DNA, the CDR3 is TGCAGCGTTGGGAGCTCTGGGGCCAACGTCCTGACTTTC. The chain uses TRBV29-1 and TRBJ2-6, with unresolved D. CDR1 is SQVTM, CDR2 ANQGSEA, per germline. The CDR3 has 13 amino acids. The V end lost 4 bases, the J end lost 0 bases, and 4 bases lay between the germline ends.

This sequence joins TRBV10-3 and TRBJ1-2; D is unclear. Germline-derived CDR1 and CDR2 are ENHRY and SYGVKD. The CDR3 has 12 amino acids. V lost 4 bases and J lost 7, with 10 bases in between. The CDR3 reads CAISGQALGYTF. In DNA, the CDR3 is TGTGCCATCAGTGGCCAGGCACTTGGCTACACCTTC.

With regard to this clone: This sample includes further DNA sequences coding for the same CDR3. V usage is TRBV28 and J usage is TRBJ2-7, with D uncertain. This CDR3 has 12 amino acids. Per the germline V gene, CDR1 is MDHEN and CDR2 is SYDVKM. V was pared by 2 bases and J by 6 bases, with 8 bases between. In DNA form, the CDR3 reads TGTGCCAGCAGTTTAAGAGGTAGCGAGCAGTACTTC. Its translation is CASSLRGSEQYF.

The chain carries TRBV5-1 and TRBJ2-1, with a possible D match to TRBD2 (6 bases). The V gene's germline CDR1 is SGHRS and CDR2 YFSETQ. This CDR3 is 17 amino acids long. V lost 0 bases and J 1 base, leaving 14 bases between the germline ends. The CDR3 reads CASSLAGTGVSYNEQFF. The CDR3 DNA is TGCGCCAGCAGCTTGGCCGGTACGGGAGTGTCCTACAATGAGCAGTTCTTC.

The rearrangement links TRBV19 to TRBJ2-2; D may be TRBD1 (5 bases). The CDR3 has 14 residues. The V gene's germline CDR1 is LNHDA and CDR2 SQIVND (reference sequence). Trimming left V 0 bases short and J 6 bases short, with 8 bases between. This chain's CDR3 is CASSIDRGPGELFF. For the CDR3, the DNA is TGTGCCAGTAGTATAGATAGGGGCCCCGGGGAGCTGTTTTTT.

The genes are TRBV5-6 and TRBJ2-1; D may be TRBD2 (6 bases). The CDR3 is made up of 15 amino acids. Germline-derived CDR1 and CDR2 are SGHDT and YYEEEE. V was pared by 3 bases and J by 3 bases, with 13 bases between. As DNA, the CDR3 is TGTGCCAGCAGCTCAGAACGGGACTTCTACAATGAGCAGTTCTTC. This gives the protein CASSSERDFYNEQFF.

The chain recombines TRBV6-2 or TRBV6-3 with TRBJ1-4, with 7 positions matching TRBD1. Trimming at V came to 4 bases and at J to 4 bases, leaving 3 bases not matched to a gene. This CDR3 has 14 amino acids. In germline, CDR1 is MNHEY, CDR2 SVGEGT. CDR3 bases: TGTGCCAGCAGTTCCCGGGACAGTAATGAAAAACTGTTTTTT. It translates to CASSSRDSNEKLFF.

The gene calls are TRBV28 and TRBJ2-1; 8 nucleotides align to TRBD2. The CDR3 sequence is 16 residues long. V lost 7 bases to trimming and J lost 8 bases; unmatched junction nucleotides: 16. Per germline, CDR1 MDHEN and CDR2 SYDVKM. The CDR3 sequence: CASTPQLAGRRDEQFF. As DNA, the CDR3 is TGTGCCAGCACCCCCCAGTTAGCGGGACGGAGGGATGAGCAGTTCTTC.

This rearrangement joins TRBV5-1 to TRBJ2-6, with 7 positions matching TRBD1. V was clipped by 0 bases and J by 1 base; unmatched bases: 7. Germline V gene sequence: CDR1 SGHRS, CDR2 YFSETQ. The CDR3 runs 18 residues. The CDR3 spells CASSLEGTVYSGANVLTF. The CDR3 coding sequence is TGCGCCAGCAGCTTGGAAGGGACAGTCTATTCTGGGGCCAACGTCCTGACTTTC.

The V and J genes are TRBV7-2 and TRBJ1-4; D is undetermined. This CDR3 is built from 15 residues. CDR1 is SGHTA, CDR2 FQGNSA, per germline. The V and J ends lost 1 base and 8 bases respectively, with 14 bases between them. CDR3 protein: CASSLDGHQTEKLFF. CDR3 bases: TGTGCCAGCAGCTTAGATGGGCACCAGACCGAAAAACTGTTTTTT.

This chain joins TRBV28 and TRBJ1-5; D unclear. Looked up from germline, CDR1 is MDHEN and CDR2 is SYDVKM. Trimming left V 4 bases short and J 2 bases short, with 12 bases between. The CDR3 is 15 residues long. This CDR3 reads CASSSPTLGNQPQHF. DNA of the CDR3: TGTGCCAGCAGTTCCCCGACACTAGGCAATCAGCCCCAGCATTTT.

The chain employs TRBV6-5 and TRBJ1-2; 7 nucleotides agree with TRBD1. Trimming removed 6 bases from V and 0 bases from J; junction bases left unmatched: 7. The CDR3 sequence is 15 residues long. Germline V gives CDR1 MNHEY, CDR2 SVGAGI. CDR3 sequence (DNA): TGTGCCAGCAGAGAGGGGGCAGTAACTAACTATGGCTACACCTTC. This gives the protein CASREGAVTNYGYTF.

This chain connects TRBV20-1 to TRBJ2-1; D unclear. The CDR3 loop spans 11 amino acids. V shed 1 base and J shed 12 bases, with 10 bases lying between them. Germline assignment: CDR1 DFQATT and CDR2 SNEGSKA (reference sequence). This CDR3 reads CSARVPPGQFF. In nucleotides, the CDR3 is TGCAGTGCTAGAGTACCTCCCGGGCAGTTCTTC.